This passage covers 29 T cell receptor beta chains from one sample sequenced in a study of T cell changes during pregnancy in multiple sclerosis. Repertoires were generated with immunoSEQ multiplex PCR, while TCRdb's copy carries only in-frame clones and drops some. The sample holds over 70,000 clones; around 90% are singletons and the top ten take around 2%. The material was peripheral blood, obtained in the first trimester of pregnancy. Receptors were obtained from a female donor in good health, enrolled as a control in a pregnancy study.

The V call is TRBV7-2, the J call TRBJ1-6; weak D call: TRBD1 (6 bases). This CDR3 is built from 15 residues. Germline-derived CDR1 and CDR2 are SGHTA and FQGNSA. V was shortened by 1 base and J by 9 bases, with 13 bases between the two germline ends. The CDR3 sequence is CASSLVPGEGSPLHF. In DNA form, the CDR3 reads TGTGCCAGCAGCTTAGTACCAGGGGAAGGTTCACCCCTCCACTTT.

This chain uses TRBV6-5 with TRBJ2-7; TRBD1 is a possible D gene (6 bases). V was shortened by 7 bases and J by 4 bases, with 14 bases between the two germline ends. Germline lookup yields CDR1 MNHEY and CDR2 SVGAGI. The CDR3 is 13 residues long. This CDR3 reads CASTQTGSYEQYF. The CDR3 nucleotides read TGTGCCAGCACCCAGACAGGCTCTTACGAGCAGTACTTC.

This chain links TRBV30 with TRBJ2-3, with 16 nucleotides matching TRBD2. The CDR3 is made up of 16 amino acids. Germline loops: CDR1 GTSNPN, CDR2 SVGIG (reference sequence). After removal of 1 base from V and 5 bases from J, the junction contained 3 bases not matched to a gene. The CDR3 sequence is CAWSAGLAGGVDTQYF. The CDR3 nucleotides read TGTGCCTGGAGTGCGGGACTAGCGGGGGGGGTAGATACGCAGTATTTT.

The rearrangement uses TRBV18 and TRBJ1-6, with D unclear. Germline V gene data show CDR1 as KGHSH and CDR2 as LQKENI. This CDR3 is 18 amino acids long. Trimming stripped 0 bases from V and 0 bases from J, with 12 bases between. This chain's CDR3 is CASSPPFGPNSYNSPLHF. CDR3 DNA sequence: TGTGCCAGCTCACCACCGTTTGGCCCGAACTCCTATAATTCACCCCTCCACTTT.

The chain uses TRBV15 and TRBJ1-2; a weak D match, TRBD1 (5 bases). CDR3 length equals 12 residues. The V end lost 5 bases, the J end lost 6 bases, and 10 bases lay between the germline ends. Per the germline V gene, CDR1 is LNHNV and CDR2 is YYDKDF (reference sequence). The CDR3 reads CATSDRGNGYTF. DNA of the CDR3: TGTGCCACCAGCGACCGGGGGAATGGCTACACCTTC.

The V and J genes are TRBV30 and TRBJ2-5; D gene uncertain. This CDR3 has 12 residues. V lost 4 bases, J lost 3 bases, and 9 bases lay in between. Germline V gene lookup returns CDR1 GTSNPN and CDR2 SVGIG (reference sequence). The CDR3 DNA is TGTGCCTGGACCCTAGGCGAAGAGACCCAGTACTTC. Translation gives CAWTLGEETQYF.

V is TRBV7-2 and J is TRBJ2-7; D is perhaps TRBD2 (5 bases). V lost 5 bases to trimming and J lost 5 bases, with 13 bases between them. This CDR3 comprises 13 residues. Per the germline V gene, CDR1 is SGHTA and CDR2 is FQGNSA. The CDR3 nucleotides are TGTGCCAGCAGCCTTGGGCGGGCCAACGAGCAGTACTTC. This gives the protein CASSLGRANEQYF.

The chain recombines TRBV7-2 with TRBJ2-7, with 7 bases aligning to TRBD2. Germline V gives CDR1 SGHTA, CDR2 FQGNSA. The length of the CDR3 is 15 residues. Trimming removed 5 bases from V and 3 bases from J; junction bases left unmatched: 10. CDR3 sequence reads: CASSPGGGPLYEQYF. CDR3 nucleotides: TGTGCCAGCAGCCCGGGCGGGGGTCCCCTCTACGAGCAGTACTTC.

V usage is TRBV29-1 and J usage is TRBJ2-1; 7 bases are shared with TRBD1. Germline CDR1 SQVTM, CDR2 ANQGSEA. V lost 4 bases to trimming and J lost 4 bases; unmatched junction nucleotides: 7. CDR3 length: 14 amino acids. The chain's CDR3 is CSVVEGAGYNEQFF. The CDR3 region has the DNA TGCAGCGTTGTTGAGGGGGCCGGATACAATGAGCAGTTCTTC.

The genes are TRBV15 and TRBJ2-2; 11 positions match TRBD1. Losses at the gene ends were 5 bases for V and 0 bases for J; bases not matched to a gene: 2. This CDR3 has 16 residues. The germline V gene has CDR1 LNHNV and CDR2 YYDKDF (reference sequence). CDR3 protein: CATSGGQGANTGELFF. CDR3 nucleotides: TGTGCCACCAGCGGGGGACAGGGGGCGAACACCGGGGAGCTGTTTTTT. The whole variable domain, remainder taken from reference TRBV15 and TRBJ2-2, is DAMVIQNPRYQVTQFGKPVTLSCSQTLNHNVMYWYQQKSSQAPKLLFHYYDKDFNNEADTPDNFQSRRPNTSFCFLDIRSPGLGDTAMYLCATSGGQGANTGELFFGEGSRLTVL.

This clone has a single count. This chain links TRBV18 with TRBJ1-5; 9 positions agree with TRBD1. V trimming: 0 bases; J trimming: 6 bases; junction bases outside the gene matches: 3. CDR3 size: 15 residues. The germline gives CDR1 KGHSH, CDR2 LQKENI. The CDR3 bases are TGTGCCAGCTCACCACCGGGACAGGGATTTCAGCCCCAGCATTTT. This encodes CASSPPGQGFQPQHF.

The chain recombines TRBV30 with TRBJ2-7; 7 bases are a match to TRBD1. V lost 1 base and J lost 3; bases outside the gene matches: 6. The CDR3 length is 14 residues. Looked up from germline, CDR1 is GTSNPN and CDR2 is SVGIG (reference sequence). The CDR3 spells CAWSEGRGNYEQYF. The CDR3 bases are TGTGCCTGGAGTGAAGGCAGGGGGAACTACGAGCAGTACTTC. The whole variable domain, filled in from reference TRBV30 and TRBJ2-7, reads SQTIHQWPATLVQPVGSPLSLECTVEGTSNPNLYWYRQAAGRGLQLLFYSVGIGQISSEVPQNLSASRPQDRQFILSSKKLLLSDSGFYLCAWSEGRGNYEQYFGPGTRLTVT.

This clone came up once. The CDR3 protein is CASSQGYDPGGSGNTIYF. The DNA for the CDR3 is TGCGCCAGCAGCCAAGGCTATGACCCCGGAGGCTCTGGAAACACCATATATTTT. This chain joins TRBV4-1 and TRBJ1-3; D uncertain. V was pared by 1 base and J by 0 bases, with 16 bases between. The CDR3 consists of 18 residues. Per the germline V gene, CDR1 is MGHRA and CDR2 is YSYEKL.

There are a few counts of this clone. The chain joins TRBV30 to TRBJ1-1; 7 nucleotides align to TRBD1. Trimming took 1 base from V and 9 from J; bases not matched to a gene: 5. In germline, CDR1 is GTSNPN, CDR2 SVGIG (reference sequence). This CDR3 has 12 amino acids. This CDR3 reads CAWSGTGEKAFF. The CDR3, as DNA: TGTGCCTGGAGTGGAACAGGGGAGAAAGCTTTCTTT.

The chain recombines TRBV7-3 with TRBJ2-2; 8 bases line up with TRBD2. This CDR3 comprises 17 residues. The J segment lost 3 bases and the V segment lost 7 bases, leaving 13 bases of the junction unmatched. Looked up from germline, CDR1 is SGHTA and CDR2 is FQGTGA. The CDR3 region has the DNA TGTGCCAGCACCCGAAGAGTGCTCGGGGGGGACACCGGGGAGCTGTTTTTT. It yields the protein CASTRRVLGGDTGELFF.

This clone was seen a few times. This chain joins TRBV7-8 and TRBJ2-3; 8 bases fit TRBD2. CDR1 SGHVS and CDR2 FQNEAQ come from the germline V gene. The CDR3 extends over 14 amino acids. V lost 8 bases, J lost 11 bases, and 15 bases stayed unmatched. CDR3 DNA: TGTGCCAGCGTGGGGTTGGCGGGGGGCCGGGGGCAGTATTTT. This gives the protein CASVGLAGGRGQYF.

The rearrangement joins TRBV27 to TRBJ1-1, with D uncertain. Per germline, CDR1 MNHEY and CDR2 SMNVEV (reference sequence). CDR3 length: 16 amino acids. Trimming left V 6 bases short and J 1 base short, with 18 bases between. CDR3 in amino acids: CASSPTSGLWNTEAFF. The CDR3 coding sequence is TGTGCCAGCAGCCCTACCAGCGGACTGTGGAACACTGAAGCTTTCTTT.

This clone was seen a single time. CDR3 amino acids: CASSAGQGSGETQYF. In DNA, the CDR3 is TGTGCCAGCAGCGCGGGACAGGGAAGCGGGGAGACCCAGTACTTC. This chain connects TRBV9 to TRBJ2-5, with 9 positions matching TRBD1. The germline gives CDR1 SGDLS, CDR2 YYNGEE. The CDR3 loop spans 15 amino acids. V was pared by 3 bases and J by 5 bases, with 8 bases of the junction left unmatched.

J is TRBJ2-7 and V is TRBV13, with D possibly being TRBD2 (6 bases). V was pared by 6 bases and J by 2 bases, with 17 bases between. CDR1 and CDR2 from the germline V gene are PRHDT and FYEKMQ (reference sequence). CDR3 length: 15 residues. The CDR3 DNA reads TGTGCCAGCAGTTTCCAAGCCGGGACTCCCTACGAGCAGTACTTC. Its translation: CASSFQAGTPYEQYF.

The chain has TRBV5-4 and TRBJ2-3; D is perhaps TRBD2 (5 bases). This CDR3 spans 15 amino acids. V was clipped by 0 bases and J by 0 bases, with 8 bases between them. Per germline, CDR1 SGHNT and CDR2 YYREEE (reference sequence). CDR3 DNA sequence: TGTGCCAGCAGCTTGGCTCCGGGGAGCACAGATACGCAGTATTTT. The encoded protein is CASSLAPGSTDTQYF.

CDR3 residues: CASSEDSSGANVLTF. The DNA for the CDR3 is TGTGCCAGCAGCGAAGACAGCTCTGGGGCCAACGTCCTGACTTTC. V is TRBV9 and J is TRBJ2-6; TRBD1 might be the D (5 bases). Trimming stripped 3 bases from V and 0 bases from J, with 7 bases between. Looked up from germline, CDR1 is SGDLS and CDR2 is YYNGEE. The CDR3 totals 15 residues.

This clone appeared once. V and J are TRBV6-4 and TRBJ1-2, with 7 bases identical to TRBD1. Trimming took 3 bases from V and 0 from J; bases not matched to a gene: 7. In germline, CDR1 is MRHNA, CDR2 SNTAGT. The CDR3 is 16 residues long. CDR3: CASSERQGLSNYGYTF. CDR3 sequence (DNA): TGTGCCAGCAGTGAAAGACAGGGATTGTCTAACTATGGCTACACCTTC.

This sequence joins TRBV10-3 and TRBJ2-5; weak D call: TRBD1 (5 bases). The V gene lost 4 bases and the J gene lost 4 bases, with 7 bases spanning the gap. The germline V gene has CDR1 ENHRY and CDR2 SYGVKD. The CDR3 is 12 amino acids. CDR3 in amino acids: CAISAGLETQYF. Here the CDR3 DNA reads TGTGCCATCAGTGCAGGGCTAGAGACCCAGTACTTC.

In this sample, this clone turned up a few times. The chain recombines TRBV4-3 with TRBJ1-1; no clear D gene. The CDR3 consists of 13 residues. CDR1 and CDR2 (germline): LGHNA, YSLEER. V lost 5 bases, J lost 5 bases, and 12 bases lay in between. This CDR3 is CASSDYRWTEAFF. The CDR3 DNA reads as TGCGCCAGCAGCGATTATCGGTGGACTGAAGCTTTCTTT.

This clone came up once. The CDR3 DNA sequence: TGTGCCAGCAGCTCCGGACAGGCAAATTCACCCCTCCACTTT. Amino acids: CASSSGQANSPLHF. The chain combines TRBV7-9 with TRBJ1-6; 7 bases align to TRBD1. This CDR3 region has 14 residues. Germline V gives CDR1 SEHNR, CDR2 FQNEAQ (reference sequence). V lost 4 bases and J lost 7; bases outside the gene matches: 4. Based on the CDR3 plus reference TRBV7-9 and TRBJ1-6, the full variable domain is DTGVSQNPRHKITKRGQNVTFRCDPISEHNRLYWYRQTLGQGPEFLTYFQNEAQLEKSRLLSDRFSAERPKGSFSTLEIQRTEQGDSAMYLCASSSGQANSPLHFGNGTRLTVT.

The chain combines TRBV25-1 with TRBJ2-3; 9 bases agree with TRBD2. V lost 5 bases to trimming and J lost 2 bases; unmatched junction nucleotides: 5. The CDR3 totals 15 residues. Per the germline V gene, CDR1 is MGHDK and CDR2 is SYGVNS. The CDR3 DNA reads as TGTGCCAGCAGTAAGGTAGCGGGGGACACAGATACGCAGTATTTT. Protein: CASSKVAGDTDTQYF.

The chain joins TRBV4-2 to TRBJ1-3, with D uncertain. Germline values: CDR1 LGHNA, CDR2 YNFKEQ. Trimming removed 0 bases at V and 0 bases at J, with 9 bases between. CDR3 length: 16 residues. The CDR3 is CASSQENSPSGNTIYF. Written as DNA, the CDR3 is TGTGCCAGCAGCCAAGAAAACAGCCCCTCTGGAAACACCATATATTTT.

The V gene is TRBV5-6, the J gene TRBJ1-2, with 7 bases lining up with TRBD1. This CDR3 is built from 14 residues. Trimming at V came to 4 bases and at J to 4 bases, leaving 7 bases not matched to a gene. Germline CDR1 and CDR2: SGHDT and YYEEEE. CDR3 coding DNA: TGTGCCAGCAGCCGAGGGACAGCCTCCTATGGCTACACCTTC. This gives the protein CASSRGTASYGYTF.

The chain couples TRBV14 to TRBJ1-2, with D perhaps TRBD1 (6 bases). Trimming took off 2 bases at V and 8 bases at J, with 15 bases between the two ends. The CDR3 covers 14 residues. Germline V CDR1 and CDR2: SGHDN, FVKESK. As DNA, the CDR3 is TGTGCCAGCAGCCAACAGGGGTACTTCGGGGGCTACACCTTC. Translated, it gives CASSQQGYFGGYTF.